The clone carrying this T cell receptor beta chain was counted only a few times. No antigen is known for it. This sample stems from a study of cytomegalovirus exposure and HLA in healthy donors. PCR involved 60 Vbeta and 13 Jbeta primers. Produced via immunoSEQ multiplex PCR; TCRdb's table is partial and in-frame only. This sample has about 170,000 clones; about 81% occur once, and the top ten carry about 1.6%. Study observations and caveats: Cytomegalovirus association was assigned to about 150 TCR beta chains. There was a cluster of highly shared sequence variants that was likely a sequencing artifact. A later analysis revealed that TCR association rates differed between HLA loci, peaking at DRB1 and bottoming out at HLA-C. About 87% or about 30% of the time was how often most TCR beta V segments were productive, according to an earlier analysis.

Source material: PBMCs. The sequence derives from a girl aged 10-17 years in good health and CMV-seropositive.

The CDR3 sequence is CASSLIQGAAYEQYF. The DNA of the CDR3 is TGTGCCAGCAGCTTAATACAGGGGGCTGCGTACGAGCAGTACTTC. The chain joins TRBV11-2 to TRBJ2-7, with 9 bases aligning to TRBD1. The CDR3 totals 15 residues. The V segment lost 2 bases and the J segment 4 bases; nucleotides outside the gene matches: 6. CDR1 SGHAT and CDR2 FQNNGV come from the germline V gene. The whole variable domain, filled in from reference TRBV11-2 and TRBJ2-7, reads EAGVAQSPRYKIIEKRQSVAFWCNPISGHATLYWYQQILGQGPKLLIQFQNNGVVDDSQLPKDRFSAERLKGVDSTLKIQPAKLEDSAVYLCASSLIQGAAYEQYFGPGTRLTVT.